This TCR beta chain is drawn from a study of T cell responses to AZD1222 COVID-19 vaccine (dated by TCRdb to about 2021). Looking at the study overall: TCR sequencing was performed for about 240 trial participants, of whom some 200 were given two doses of AZD1222 and approximately 25 were given two doses of MenACWY control vaccine. Trial participants were enrolled into age subgroups of 18-55, 56-69 and 70-plus years, which contained around 140, 26 and 57 TCR-sequenced participants, respectively.

Notes on this clone: The antigen it recognizes is unknown. No clone much larger than this one lies a single base away; base qualities are absent.

The investigation overall reported the following: In the small 56-69-year group, the increase in depth fell short of significance, most likely because of low power. Because no samples from the day 14 peak response were available, repertoires could be characterized only after the peak T cell response. Most participants were white British and females outnumbered males, and the authors suggested that clonal diversity may have been underestimated. CD4 TCRs associated with the vaccine covered the entire spike protein, and the dominant responses were in regions 160-218 and 743-854. Spike-specific TCR breadth and depth rose significantly after two AZD1222 doses compared with day 0 and with MenACWY recipients. Reportedly, close to half of the unique spike-specific TCRs recognized epitopes lying outside the regions that are mutated in the B.1.351 and B.1.1.7 variants. Conclusions about previously exposed vaccinees were limited because only six AZD1222 recipients were SARS-CoV-2 seropositive at baseline.

The CDR3 regions of human TCRbeta chains were subjected to immunosequencing. Per the original workflow: Repertoire TCRs were matched against a reference library of SARS-CoV-2-specific TCRs generated with the MIRA antigen-specificity platform. Breadth was defined as the fraction of unique TCRs that were SARS-CoV-2-associated. Depth was defined as the fraction of total T cells that were SARS-CoV-2-associated. Using the MIRA data, every spike-specific TCR was mapped to the spike region that the TCR reacted to and assigned to either a CD4 or a CD8 class. Log10-transformed breadth and depth values were compared by one-way ANOVA with Sidak's multiple comparisons tests. TCRdb stores this immuneACCESS table with in-frame sequences only. Part of the clones is absent; in the studies checked, under half of the shortfall reflects unresolved V genes, and no reason is known for the rest. That table furnishes V, J and clone size, whereas the DNA furnished D and trimming. This sample lists more than 110,000 clones; approximately 92% were detected once. The ten most abundant clones make up about 3.5% of the sample.

The sample's time point, from its label and the paper: about 28 days (+/-7) after the second vaccine dose. Because spike-specific TCR depth and breadth did not differ between the two schedules, AZD1222 recipients who got a second dose at roughly 4 weeks were pooled with those who got a second dose at roughly 12 weeks. Vaccinee samples came from UK trials COV001 and COV002, including a single-blind randomized controlled phase 2/3 trial of AZD1222 (ChAdOx1 nCoV-19) in healthy adults. Trial participant PBMC samples were collected at day 0 and day 28 after the second dose for TCRbeta chain sequencing. The junction shows trimming of 6 bases on V and 0 bases on J, plus 17 bases between the germline ends. Spanning cysteine to phenylalanine, the CDR3 consists of 16 amino acids. Only the CDR3 DNA stays, 48 bases, in frame from base 1. Per the germline V gene (reference sequence), LNHDA is the CDR1 and SQIVND is the CDR2.

Rearrangement joined TRBV19 to TRBJ1-1; 5 matching bases give a weak D call of TRBD1. The receptor was isolated from an adult who received the AZD1222 COVID-19 vaccine. Sequencing used peripheral blood, obtained 28 days after the second AZD1222 dose. The CDR3: CASRVGTATLNTEAFF. The DNA reads as follows: TGTGCCAGTAGGGTTGGGACGGCTACTCTGAACACTGAAGCTTTCTTT. The variable domain in full, with residues beyond the CDR3 obtained from the reference TRBV19 and TRBJ1-1 genes, is DGGITQSPKYLFRKEGQNVTLSCEQNLNHDAMYWYRQDPGQGLRLIYYSQIVNDFQKGDIAEGYSVSREKKESFPLTVTSAQKNPTAFYLCASRVGTATLNTEAFFGQGTRLTVV.